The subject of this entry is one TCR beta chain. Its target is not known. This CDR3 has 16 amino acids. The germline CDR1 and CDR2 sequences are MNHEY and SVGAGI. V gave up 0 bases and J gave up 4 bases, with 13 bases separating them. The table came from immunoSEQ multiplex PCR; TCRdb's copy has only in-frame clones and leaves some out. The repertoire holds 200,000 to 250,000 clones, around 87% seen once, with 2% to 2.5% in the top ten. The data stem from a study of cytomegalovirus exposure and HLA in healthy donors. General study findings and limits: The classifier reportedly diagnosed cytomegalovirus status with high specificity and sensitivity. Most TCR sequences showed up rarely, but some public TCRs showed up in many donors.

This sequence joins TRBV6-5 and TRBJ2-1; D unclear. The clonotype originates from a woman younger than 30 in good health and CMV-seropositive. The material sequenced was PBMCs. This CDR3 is CASSYSSRGLYNEQFF. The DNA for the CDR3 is TGTGCCAGCAGTTACTCGAGTAGAGGTCTGTACAATGAGCAGTTCTTC.